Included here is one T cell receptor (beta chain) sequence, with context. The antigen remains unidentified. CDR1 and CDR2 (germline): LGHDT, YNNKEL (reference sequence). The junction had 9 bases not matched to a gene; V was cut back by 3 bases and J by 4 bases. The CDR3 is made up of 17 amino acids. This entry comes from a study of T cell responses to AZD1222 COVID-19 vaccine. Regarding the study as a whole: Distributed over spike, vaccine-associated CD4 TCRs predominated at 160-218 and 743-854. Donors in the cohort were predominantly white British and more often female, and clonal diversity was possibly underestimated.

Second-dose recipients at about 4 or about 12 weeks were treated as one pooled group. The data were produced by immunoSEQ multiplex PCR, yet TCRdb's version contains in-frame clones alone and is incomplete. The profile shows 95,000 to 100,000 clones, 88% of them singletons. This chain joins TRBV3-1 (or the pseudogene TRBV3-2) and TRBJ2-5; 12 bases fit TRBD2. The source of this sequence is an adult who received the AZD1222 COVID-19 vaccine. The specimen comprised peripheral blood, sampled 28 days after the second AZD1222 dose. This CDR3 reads CASSQRASGRGVETQYF. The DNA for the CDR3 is TGTGCCAGCAGCCAGCGGGCTAGCGGGAGGGGGGTAGAGACCCAGTACTTC.